This T cell receptor beta chain is from a study of blood T cell repertoires in COVID-19. Authors' methods: Amplification of reference gene primers provided the estimated nucleated cell counts. Generated by immunoSEQ multiplex PCR, the TCRdb table keeps only in-frame clones and is missing some. V, J and clone size derive from that table, while D and trimming were established from the DNA sequence. The sample comprises some 200,000 clones, roughly 90% of which are singletons, and about 4% rests with the top ten. V was pared by 6 bases and J by 7 bases, with 9 bases of the junction left unmatched. The CDR3 sequence is 15 residues long. Looked up from germline, CDR1 is LNHDA and CDR2 is SQIVND (reference sequence).

Sequenced material: PBMCs or T cells enriched from blood (not recorded which). This chain links TRBV19 with TRBJ2-2, with 9 bases that match TRBD2. The receptor's source is a woman aged 40 to 50 with acute COVID-19. The CDR3: CASSPLAGSLGELFF. The CDR3 DNA is TGTGCCAGTAGCCCGCTAGCGGGGTCCCTCGGGGAGCTGTTTTTT.